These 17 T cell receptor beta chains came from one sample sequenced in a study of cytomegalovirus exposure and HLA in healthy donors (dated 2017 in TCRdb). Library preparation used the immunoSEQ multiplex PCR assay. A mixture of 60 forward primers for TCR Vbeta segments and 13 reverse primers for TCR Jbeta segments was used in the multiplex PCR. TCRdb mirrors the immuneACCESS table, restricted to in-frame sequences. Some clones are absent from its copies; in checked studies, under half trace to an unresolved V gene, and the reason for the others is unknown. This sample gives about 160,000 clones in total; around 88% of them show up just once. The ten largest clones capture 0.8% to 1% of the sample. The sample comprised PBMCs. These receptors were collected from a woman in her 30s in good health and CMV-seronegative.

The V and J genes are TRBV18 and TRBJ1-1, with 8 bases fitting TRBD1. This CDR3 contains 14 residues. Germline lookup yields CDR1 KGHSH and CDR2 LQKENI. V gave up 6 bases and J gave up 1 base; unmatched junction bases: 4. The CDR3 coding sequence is TGTGCCAGCTCCGTACAGGGGGAGAACACTGAAGCTTTCTTT. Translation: CASSVQGENTEAFF.

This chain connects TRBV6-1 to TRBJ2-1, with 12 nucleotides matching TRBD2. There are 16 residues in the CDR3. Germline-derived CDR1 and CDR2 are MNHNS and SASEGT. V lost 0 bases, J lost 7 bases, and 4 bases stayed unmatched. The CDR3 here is CASSEARLAGVNEQFF. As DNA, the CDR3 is TGTGCCAGCAGTGAAGCGAGACTAGCGGGAGTGAATGAGCAGTTCTTC.

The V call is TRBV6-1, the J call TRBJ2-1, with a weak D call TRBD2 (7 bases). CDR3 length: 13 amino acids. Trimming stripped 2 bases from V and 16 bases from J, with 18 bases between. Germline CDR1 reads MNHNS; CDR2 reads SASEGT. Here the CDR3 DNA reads TGTGCCAGCAGTGAACTGGGGAGGGGGAGGTTATTCTTC. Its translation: CASSELGRGRLFF.

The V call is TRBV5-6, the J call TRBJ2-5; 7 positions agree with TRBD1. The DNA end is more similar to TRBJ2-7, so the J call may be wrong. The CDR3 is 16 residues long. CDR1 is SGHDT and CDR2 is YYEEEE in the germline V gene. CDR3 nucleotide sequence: TGTGCCAGCAGCGCAGTTCCGGGACAGAGCTCCTACGAGCAGTACTTC. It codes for CASSAVPGQSSYEQYF.

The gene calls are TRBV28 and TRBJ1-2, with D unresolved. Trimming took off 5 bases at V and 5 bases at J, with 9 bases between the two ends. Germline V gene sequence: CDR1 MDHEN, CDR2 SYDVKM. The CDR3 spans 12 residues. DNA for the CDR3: TGTGCCAGCAGTCCTCCAGTGTATGGCTACACCTTC. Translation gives CASSPPVYGYTF.

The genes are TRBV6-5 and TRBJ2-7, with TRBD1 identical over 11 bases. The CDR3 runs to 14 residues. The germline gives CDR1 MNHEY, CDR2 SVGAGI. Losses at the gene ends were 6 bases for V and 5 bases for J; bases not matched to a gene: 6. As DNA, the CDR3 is TGTGCCAGCAGCGGGACAGGGGGGGTTCACGAGCAGTACTTC. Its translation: CASSGTGGVHEQYF.

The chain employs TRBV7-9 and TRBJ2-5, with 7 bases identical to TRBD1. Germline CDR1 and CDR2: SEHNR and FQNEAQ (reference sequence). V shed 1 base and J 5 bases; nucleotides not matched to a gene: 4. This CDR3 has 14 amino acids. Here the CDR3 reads CASSLGGGWETQYF. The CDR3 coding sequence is TGTGCCAGCAGCTTAGGAGGGGGCTGGGAGACCCAGTACTTC.

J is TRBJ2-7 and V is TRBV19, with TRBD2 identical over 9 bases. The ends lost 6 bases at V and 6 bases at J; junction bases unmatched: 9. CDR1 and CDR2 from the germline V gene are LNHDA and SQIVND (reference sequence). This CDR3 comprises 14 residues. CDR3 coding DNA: TGTGCCAGTAGGTCAATGGGGCGGGGGGGCGAGCAGTACTTC. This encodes CASRSMGRGGEQYF.

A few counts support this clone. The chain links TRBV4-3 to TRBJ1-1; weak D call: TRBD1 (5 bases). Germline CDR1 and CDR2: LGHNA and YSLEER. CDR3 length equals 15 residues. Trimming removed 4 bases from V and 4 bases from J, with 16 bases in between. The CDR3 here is CASSRALGRATEAFF. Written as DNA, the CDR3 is TGCGCCAGCAGCCGGGCCCTGGGCAGGGCCACTGAAGCTTTCTTT.

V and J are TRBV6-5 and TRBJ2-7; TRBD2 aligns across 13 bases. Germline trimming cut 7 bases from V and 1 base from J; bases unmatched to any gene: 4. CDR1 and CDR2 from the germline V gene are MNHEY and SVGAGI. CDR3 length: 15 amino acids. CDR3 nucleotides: TGTGCCAGCACTTCGACTAGCGGGAGGTCCTACGAGCAGTACTTC. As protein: CASTSTSGRSYEQYF.

CDR3 residues: CASSLAGSNIGETGELFF. CDR3 DNA: TGCGCCAGCAGCTTGGCAGGGTCGAACATCGGAGAGACCGGGGAGCTGTTTTTT. The rearrangement uses TRBV5-1 and TRBJ2-2; a possible D gene is TRBD1 (5 bases). Trimming left V 0 bases short and J 5 bases short, with 20 bases between. CDR1 is SGHRS and CDR2 is YFSETQ in the germline V gene. CDR3 length equals 18 residues.

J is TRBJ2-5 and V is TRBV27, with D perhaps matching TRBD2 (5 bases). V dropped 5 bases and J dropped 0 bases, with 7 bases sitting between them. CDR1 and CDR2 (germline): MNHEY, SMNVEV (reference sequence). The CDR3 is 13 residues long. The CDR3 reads CASSRGYQETQYF. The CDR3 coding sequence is TGTGCCAGCAGTAGAGGGTACCAAGAGACCCAGTACTTC.

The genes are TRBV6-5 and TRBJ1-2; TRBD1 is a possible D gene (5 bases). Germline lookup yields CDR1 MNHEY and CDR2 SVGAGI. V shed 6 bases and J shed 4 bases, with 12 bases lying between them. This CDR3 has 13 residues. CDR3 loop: CASRRQNIYGYTF. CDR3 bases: TGTGCCAGCAGGCGACAGAATATCTATGGCTACACCTTC.

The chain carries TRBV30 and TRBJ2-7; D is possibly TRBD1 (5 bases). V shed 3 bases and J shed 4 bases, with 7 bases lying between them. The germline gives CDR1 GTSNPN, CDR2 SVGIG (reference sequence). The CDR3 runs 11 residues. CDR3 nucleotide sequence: TGTGCCTGGAGCAGGGCTTACGAGCAGTACTTC. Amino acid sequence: CAWSRAYEQYF.

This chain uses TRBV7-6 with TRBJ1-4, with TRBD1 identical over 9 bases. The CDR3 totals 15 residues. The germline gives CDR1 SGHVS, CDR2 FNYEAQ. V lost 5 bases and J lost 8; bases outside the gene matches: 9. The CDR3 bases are TGTGCCAGCAGCCTTACCGGGACAGGGAGGGAAAAACTGTTTTTT. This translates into CASSLTGTGREKLFF.

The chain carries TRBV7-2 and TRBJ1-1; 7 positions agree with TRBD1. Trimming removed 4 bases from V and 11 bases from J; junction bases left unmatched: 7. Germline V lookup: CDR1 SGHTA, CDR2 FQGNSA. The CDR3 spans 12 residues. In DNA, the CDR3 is TGTGCCAGCAGCTCTCGGACAGGTTCGGCTTTCTTT. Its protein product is CASSSRTGSAFF. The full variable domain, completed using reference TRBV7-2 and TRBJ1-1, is GAGVSQSPSNKVTEKGKDVELRCDPISGHTALYWYRQSLGQGLEFLIYFQGNSAPDKSGLPSDRFSAERTGGSVSTLTIQRTQQEDSAVYLCASSSRTGSAFFGQGTRLTVV.

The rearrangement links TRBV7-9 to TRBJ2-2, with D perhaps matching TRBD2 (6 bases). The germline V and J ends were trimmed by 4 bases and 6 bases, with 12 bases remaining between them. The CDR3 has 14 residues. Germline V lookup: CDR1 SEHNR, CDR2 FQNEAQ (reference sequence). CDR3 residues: CASSSGLSAGELFF. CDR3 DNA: TGTGCCAGCAGCTCGGGACTGTCAGCCGGGGAGCTGTTTTTT.